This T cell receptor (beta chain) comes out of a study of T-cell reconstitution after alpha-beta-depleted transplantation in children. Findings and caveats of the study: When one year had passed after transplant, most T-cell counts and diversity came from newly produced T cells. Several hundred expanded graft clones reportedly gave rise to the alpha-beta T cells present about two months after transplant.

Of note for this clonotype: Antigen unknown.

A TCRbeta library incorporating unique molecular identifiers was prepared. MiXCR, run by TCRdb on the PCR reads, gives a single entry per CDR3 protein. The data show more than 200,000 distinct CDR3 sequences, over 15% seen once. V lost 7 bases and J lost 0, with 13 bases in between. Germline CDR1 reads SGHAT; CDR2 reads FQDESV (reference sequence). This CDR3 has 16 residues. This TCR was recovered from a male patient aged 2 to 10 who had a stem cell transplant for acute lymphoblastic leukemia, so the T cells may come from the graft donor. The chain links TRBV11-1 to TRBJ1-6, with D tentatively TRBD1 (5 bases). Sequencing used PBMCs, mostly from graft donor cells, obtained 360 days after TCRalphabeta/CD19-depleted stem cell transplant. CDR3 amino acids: CASTIGGNSYNSPLHF. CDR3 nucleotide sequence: TGTGCCAGCACCATCGGGGGGAACTCCTATAATTCACCCCTCCACTTT.